This T cell receptor (beta chain) was captured in a study of shared clonotypes between healthy human individuals (dated by TCRdb to the early 2020s). Background for the entire study: The cohort included three men and two women between 18 and 49 years of age. Leukapheresis yielded between about 0.85 and 10 billion PBMCs per donor. To estimate repertoire size and how much clonotypes are shared between individuals, the study performed deep sequencing of blood TCR repertoires from a few healthy adults. For each donor, three plates each were used for CD4 naive and CD4 memory, two plates were used for CD8 naive, and one plate was used for CD8 memory. To increase sequencing depth and limit assay-specific biases, different laboratories used diverse techniques to prepare libraries and sequence TCR repertoires.

Using the deep immunoSEQ assay, TCR CDR3 regions were amplified from genomic DNA by multiplex PCR. For each cell subset, the extracted genomic DNA was distributed evenly across all wells of several immunoSEQ 96-well plates, and each plate served as one replicate. For sorted subsets, each replicate PCR was loaded with around 200 ng genomic DNA, equivalent to about 33,000 T cell genomes. Purified libraries were quantified with a Qubit 3.0 fluorometer, sized on a Bioanalyzer 2100, and re-quantified with the KAPA Library Quantification kit. Each immunoSEQ 96-well plate was sequenced on its own single-read 150-cycle Illumina NextSeq 550 flow cell. The published analysis was carried out like this. Because the immunoSEQ output included only junctional sequences and no quality scores, the filtering could not be the same as the filtering used for full-length reads. Sequences were annotated with PyIR, a Python wrapper for IgBLAST v1.9, and V/J genes and CDR3 were assigned using IMGT germline references. Reads were removed for weak V/J assignments (E-value above 1e-6), missing CDR3, stop codons, out-of-frame junctions, or ambiguous translated residues. V3J clonotypes were defined as sequences sharing the same inferred V gene, J gene, and CDR3 amino acid sequence. The percentage overlap between two repertoires was calculated by dividing the number of shared unique clonotypes by the size of the smaller repertoire. RTK rarefaction, the Chao1 estimator, and Recon v2.1 estimates of unobserved clonotypes were used to assess repertoire richness. OLGA was used to compute generation probabilities for all TCRbeta clonotypes that the gDNA method yielded from a few donors. The clones in this table, taken by TCRdb from immuneACCESS, are in-frame only. Not every clone is retained; where verified, under half of the shortfall comes from an unresolved V gene, and the cause of the rest is unknown. V and J calls plus clone size are reproduced from that table; the DNA served to infer D and trimming. In all, the sample holds over 1.4 million clones, and 96% of those were seen once. The ten biggest clones cover approximately 1.1% of the sample.

Trimmed from V: 0 bases; trimmed from J: 7 bases; junction bases lacking a gene match: 4. Spanning cysteine to phenylalanine, the CDR3 consists of 16 amino acids. The retained sequence is limited to the CDR3, 48 bases, with the frame set at the first base. Summary of the overall study and its limitations: Roughly 5.2% of naive CD4, 3.5% of naive CD8, about 2.4% of memory CD4, and 0.35% to 0.5% of memory CD8 clonotypes were shared across a few donors. Only blood was sampled, and tissue TCR repertoires likely differ from those in blood. Based on pairwise subsampling, the degree of clonotype sharing among donors was expected to be affected by sequencing depth. Naive subsets generally had larger estimated clonotype richness than memory subsets. Rarefaction of sorted-subset datasets indicated incomplete sequencing despite the large sequencing depth. Clonotypes shared by all four sorted-subset donors showed higher generation probabilities than non-shared clonotypes. Because the study included a small number of donors, the genetic and exposure-history diversity represented was limited.

The donors were healthy, HIV-negative adults who had no recently reported acute infections or vaccinations. Every donor was a Caucasian adult living in Nashville, Tennessee, USA. CD4+ T cells were enriched through magnetic negative selection, after which naive cells were positively selected on CD45RA and the remaining negative fraction served as the memory subset. Blood was collected by leukapheresis, and PBMCs were isolated by Ficoll-Histopaque density gradient centrifugation and then cryopreserved in liquid nitrogen vapor phase. Analytical flow cytometry was used to check the purity and quantity of every magnetically sorted T cell population. Genomic DNA was isolated from each sorted fraction and quantified by UV absorbance on a Nanodrop 2000c. As regards this clone: Its antigen target is currently unknown. There are no base qualities to consult, and no much larger clone falls within one base.

The chain was built from TRBV5-3 and TRBJ2-1, with TRBD2 matching 13 junction bases. TRBV5-3 is flagged as an ORF with uncertain function. The TCR originated in a man aged 30 to 45 in good health. Sequencing used naive CD4+ T cells sorted from blood. The cell subset or site label of this sample denotes: CD45RA+ positively selected. Here is the DNA: TGTGCCAGAAGCTTGGGGACTAGCGGGAGTGGGAATGAGCAGTTCTTC. This gives the protein CARSLGTSGSGNEQFF.